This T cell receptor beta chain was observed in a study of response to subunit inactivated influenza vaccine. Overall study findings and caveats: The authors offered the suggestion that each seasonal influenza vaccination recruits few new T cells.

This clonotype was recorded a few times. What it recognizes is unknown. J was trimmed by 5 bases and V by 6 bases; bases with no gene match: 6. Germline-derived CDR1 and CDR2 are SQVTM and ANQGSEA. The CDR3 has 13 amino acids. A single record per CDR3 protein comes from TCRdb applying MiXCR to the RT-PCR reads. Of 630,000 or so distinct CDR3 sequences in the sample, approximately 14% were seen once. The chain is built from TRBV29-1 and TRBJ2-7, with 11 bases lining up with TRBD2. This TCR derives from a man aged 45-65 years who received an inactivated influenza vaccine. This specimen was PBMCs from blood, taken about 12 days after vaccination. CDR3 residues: CSVKLAGVHEQYF. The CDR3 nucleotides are TGCAGCGTCAAACTAGCGGGAGTCCACGAGCAGTACTTC.